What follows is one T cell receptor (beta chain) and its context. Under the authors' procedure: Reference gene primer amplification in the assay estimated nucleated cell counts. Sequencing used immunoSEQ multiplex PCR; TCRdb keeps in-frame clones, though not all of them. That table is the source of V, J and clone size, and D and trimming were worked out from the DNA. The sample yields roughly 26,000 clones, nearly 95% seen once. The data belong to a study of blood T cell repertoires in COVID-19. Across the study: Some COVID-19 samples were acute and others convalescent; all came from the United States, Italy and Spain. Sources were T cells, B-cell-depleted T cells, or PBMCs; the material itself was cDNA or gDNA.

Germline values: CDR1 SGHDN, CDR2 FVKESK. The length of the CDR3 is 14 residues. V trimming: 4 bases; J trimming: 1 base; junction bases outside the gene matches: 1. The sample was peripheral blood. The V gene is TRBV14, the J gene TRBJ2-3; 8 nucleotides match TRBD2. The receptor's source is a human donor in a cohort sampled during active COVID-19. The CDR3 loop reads CASSLRGGTDTQYF. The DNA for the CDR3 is TGTGCCAGCAGCCTGCGGGGGGGCACAGATACGCAGTATTTT.